These T cell receptor beta chains were read from a single sample in a study of regulatory T cells in long-lasting Graves disease. TCRdb re-analysed the multiplex PCR reads in MiXCR, keeping a single row per CDR3 protein. This sample has hundreds of thousands of distinct CDR3 sequences, with around 15% found just once. The sequencing here drew on peripheral blood mononuclear cells (PBMCs), taken at new diagnosis, from a patient treated with antithyroid drugs. The receptors were gathered from a female donor with Graves disease. CDR3s leave out the opening cysteine and the closing phenylalanine or tryptophan. Fields, in order: clone size, J gene, V gene, CDR3 protein. Not every row has a clone size; where given, it reads once, few, many or a size class.

many	TRBJ2-1	TRBV7-6	ASSLGIRGRFPNEQF
many	TRBJ2-1	TRBV29-1	SVVAGGPWEQF
many	TRBJ1-5	TRBV27	ASSPTGNLNQPQH
.	TRBJ2-4	TRBV20-1	SANRGGGGVNIQY
few	TRBJ2-7	TRBV29-1	SVEKDRPYEQY
.	TRBJ1-1	TRBV18	ASSPFGGENTEAF
many	TRBJ2-7	TRBV6-2/TRBV6-3	ASSYWTRDYLSSYEQY
many	TRBJ2-1	TRBV3-1	ASSQGQEAYNEQF
few	TRBJ1-5	TRBV6-1	ASSDSGLRPQH
few	TRBJ1-2	TRBV27	ATEREGLNGYT
many	TRBJ2-2	TRBV12-5	ASGLVNTGELF
many	TRBJ2-2	TRBV7-9	ASSEGTANTGELF
many	TRBJ1-2	TRBV3-1	ASALNEGTNYGYT
.	TRBJ1-3	TRBV14	ASSQAASGNTIY
many	TRBJ1-2	TRBV27	ASSGEGFGYT
many	TRBJ1-2	TRBV6-1	ASSDLTGYT
few	TRBJ2-3	TRBV28	ASRTRREGRDTQY
many	TRBJ1-6	TRBV27	ASSLGQDSPLH
.	TRBJ1-1	TRBV12-3/TRBV12-4	ASNLPAGGDTEAF
many	TRBJ2-7	TRBV5-5	ASSPTGTSYEQY
many	TRBJ2-7	TRBV20-1	SASLQRGGEEQY
many	TRBJ2-1	TRBV7-9	ASQRTPNYEQF
many	TRBJ1-1	TRBV12-3/TRBV12-4	ASSLTVGGSEAF
.	TRBJ2-3	TRBV25-1	ASRGAAGRTSTDTQY
few	TRBJ2-1	TRBV6-1	ASSTGTGGEQF
many	TRBJ1-5	TRBV28	ASSLARSNQPQH
few	TRBJ2-1	TRBV12-3/TRBV12-4	ASSFRIGSRAEPTKQF
many	TRBJ1-2	TRBV5-6	ASSWKARTANYGYT
many	TRBJ1-1	TRBV12-3/TRBV12-4	ASTLRGNTEAF
.	TRBJ2-7	TRBV7-9	ASSPRQGANYEQY
many	TRBJ1-1	TRBV5-5	ASSLGDRGEAF
many	TRBJ1-1	TRBV5-6	ASSSPGQGQTEAF
few	TRBJ2-3	TRBV25-1	ASSDIAEGGALGADTQY
few	TRBJ2-2	TRBV2	ARERGAGDTGELF
.	TRBJ2-7	TRBV9	ASSLAGTEVYEQY
.	TRBJ1-2	TRBV3-1	ASSQDQSPTLGYGYT
.	TRBJ2-7	TRBV9	ASSVAGRGEQY